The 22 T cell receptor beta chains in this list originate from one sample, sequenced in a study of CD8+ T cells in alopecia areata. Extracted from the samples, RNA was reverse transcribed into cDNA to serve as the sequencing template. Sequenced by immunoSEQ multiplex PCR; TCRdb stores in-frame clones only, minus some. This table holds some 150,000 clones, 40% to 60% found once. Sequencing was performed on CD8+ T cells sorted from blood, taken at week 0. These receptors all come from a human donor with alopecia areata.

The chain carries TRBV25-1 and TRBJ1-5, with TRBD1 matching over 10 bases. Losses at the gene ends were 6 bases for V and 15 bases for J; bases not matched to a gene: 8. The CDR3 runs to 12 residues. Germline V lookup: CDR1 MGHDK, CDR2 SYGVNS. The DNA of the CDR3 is TGTGCCAGCAGGGACAGGGGGTGGCATATGCATTTT. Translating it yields CASRDRGWHMHF.

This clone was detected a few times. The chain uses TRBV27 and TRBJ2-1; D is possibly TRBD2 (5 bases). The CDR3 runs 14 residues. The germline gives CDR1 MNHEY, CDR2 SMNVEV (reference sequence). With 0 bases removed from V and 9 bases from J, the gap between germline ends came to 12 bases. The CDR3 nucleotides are TGTGCCAGCAGTTTATCATTCGGGATTGTTGAGCAGTTCTTC. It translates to CASSLSFGIVEQFF.

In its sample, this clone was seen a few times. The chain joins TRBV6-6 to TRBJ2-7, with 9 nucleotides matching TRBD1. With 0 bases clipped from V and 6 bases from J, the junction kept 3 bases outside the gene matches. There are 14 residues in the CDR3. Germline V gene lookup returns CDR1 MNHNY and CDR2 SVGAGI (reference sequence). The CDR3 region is CASSYSGTGTEQYF. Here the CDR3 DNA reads TGTGCCAGCAGTTACTCTGGGACAGGGACCGAGCAGTACTTC.

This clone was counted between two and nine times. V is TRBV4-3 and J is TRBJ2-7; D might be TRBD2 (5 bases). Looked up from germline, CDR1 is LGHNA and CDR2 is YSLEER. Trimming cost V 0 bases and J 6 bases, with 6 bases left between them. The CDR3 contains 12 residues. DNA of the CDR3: TGCGCCAGCAGCCAAGATCGGGGCGAGCAGTACTTC. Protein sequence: CASSQDRGEQYF.

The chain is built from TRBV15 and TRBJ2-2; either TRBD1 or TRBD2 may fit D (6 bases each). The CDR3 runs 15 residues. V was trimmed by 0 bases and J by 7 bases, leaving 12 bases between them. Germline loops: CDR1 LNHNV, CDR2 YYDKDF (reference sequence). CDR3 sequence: CATSRDAEGVGELFF. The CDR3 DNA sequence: TGTGCCACCAGCAGAGATGCGGAGGGGGTCGGGGAGCTGTTTTTT.

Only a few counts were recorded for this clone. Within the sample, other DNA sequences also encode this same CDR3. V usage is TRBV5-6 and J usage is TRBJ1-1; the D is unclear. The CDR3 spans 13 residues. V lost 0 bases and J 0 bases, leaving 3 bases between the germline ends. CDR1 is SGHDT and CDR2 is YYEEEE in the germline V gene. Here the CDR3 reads CASSLGVNTEAFF. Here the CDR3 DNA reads TGTGCCAGCAGCTTGGGAGTGAACACTGAAGCTTTCTTT.

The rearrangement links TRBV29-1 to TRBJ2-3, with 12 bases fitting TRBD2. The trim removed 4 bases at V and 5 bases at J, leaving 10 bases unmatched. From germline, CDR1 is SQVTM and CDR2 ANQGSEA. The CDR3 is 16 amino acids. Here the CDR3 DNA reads TGCAGCGTTGTAGAGGATCTAGCGGGGGGGATAGATACGCAGTATTTT. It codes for CSVVEDLAGGIDTQYF.

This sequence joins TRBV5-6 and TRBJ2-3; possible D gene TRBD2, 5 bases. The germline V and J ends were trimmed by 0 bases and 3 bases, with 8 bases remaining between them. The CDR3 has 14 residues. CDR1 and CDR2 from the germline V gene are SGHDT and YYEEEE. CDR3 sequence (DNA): TGTGCCAGCAGCTTGGCCCGGGGTACAGATACGCAGTATTTT. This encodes CASSLARGTDTQYF.

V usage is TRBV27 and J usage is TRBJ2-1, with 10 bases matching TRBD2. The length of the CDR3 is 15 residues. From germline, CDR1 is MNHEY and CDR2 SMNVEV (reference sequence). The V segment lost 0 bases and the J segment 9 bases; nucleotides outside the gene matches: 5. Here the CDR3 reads CASSLSSGGVGEQFF. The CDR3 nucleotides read TGTGCCAGCAGTTTATCAAGCGGGGGGGTAGGTGAGCAGTTCTTC.

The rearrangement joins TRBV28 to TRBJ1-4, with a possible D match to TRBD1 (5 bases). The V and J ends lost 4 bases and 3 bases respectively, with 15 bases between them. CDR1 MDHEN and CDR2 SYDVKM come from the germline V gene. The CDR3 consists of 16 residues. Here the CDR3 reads CASSSYQGPANEKLFF. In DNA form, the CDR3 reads TGTGCCAGCAGTTCATATCAGGGACCGGCTAATGAAAAACTGTTTTTT.

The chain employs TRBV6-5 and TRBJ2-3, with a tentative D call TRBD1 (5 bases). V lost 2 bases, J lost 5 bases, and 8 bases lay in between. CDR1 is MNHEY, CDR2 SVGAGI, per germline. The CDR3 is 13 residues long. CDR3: CASSYGALDTQYF. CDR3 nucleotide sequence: TGTGCCAGCAGTTACGGGGCCTTAGATACGCAGTATTTT.

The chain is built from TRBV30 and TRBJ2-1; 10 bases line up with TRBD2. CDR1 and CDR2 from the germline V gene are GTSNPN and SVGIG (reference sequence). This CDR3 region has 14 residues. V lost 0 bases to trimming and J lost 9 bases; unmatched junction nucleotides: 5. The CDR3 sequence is CAWSVGTSVGEQFF. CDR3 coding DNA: TGTGCCTGGAGTGTAGGGACTAGCGTGGGTGAGCAGTTCTTC.

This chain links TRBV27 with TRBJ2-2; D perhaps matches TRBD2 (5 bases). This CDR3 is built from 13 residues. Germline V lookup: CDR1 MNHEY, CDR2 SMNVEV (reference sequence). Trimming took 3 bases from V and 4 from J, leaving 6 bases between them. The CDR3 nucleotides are TGTGCCAGCAGTTTTGAGGGCACCGGGGAGCTGTTTTTT. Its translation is CASSFEGTGELFF.

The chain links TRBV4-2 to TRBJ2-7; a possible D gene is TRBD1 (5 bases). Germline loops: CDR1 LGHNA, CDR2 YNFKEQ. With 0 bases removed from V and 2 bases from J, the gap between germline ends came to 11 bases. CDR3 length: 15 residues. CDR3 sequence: CASSQDLVGAYEQYF. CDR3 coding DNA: TGTGCCAGCAGCCAAGATCTAGTAGGGGCCTACGAGCAGTACTTC.

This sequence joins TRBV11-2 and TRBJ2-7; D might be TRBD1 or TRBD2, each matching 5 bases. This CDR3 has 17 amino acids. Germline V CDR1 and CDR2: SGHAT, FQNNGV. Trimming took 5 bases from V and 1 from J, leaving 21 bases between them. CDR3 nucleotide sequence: TGTGCCAGCAGCGGGTACGTCCCGGGACGGAATTCCTACGAGCAGTACTTC. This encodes CASSGYVPGRNSYEQYF.

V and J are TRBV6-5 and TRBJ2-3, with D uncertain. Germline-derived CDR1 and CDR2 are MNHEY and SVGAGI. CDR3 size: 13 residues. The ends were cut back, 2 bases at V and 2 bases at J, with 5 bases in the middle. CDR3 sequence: CASSYDHTDTQYF. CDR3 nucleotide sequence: TGTGCCAGCAGTTACGATCACACAGATACGCAGTATTTT.

CDR3: CASSSLTSGGITGELFF. The CDR3 nucleotides read TGTGCCAGCAGTTCGCTAACTAGCGGGGGGATCACCGGGGAGCTGTTTTTT. The genes are TRBV27 and TRBJ2-2; 12 bases line up with TRBD2. The V gene's germline CDR1 is MNHEY and CDR2 SMNVEV (reference sequence). The CDR3 is made up of 17 amino acids. V shed 4 bases, J shed 4 bases, and the junction held 7 bases outside the gene matches.

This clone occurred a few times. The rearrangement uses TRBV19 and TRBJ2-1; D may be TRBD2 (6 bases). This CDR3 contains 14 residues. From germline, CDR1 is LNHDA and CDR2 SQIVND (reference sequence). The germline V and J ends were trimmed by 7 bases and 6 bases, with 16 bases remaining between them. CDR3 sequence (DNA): TGTGCCAGTACCCCCGGGGGTCCCTCCAATGAGCAGTTCTTC. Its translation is CASTPGGPSNEQFF.

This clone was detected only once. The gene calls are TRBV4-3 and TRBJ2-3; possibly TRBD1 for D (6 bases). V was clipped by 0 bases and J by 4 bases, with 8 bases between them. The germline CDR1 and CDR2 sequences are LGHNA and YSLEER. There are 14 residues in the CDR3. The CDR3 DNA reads TGCGCCAGCAGCCAAGACAGGGGCGCAGATACGCAGTATTTT. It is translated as CASSQDRGADTQYF.

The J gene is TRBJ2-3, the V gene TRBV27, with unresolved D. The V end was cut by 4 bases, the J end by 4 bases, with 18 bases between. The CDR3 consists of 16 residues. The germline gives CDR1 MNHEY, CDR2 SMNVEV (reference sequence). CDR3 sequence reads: CASSSQWWLPPDTQYF. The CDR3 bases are TGTGCCAGCAGTTCCCAGTGGTGGCTTCCCCCAGATACGCAGTATTTT.

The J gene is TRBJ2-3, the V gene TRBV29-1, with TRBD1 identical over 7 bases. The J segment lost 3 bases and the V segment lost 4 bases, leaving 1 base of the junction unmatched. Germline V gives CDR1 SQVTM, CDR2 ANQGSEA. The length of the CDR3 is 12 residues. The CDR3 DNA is TGCAGCGTTGGGGGACAGACAGATACGCAGTATTTT. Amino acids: CSVGGQTDTQYF.

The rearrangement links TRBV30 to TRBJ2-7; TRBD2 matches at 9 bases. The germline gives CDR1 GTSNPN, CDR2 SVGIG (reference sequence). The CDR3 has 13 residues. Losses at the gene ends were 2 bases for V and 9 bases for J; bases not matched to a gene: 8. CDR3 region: CAWSPGTSRWQYF. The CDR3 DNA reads TGTGCCTGGAGTCCAGGGACTAGCAGGTGGCAGTACTTC.